This TCR beta chain stems from a study of T cell responses to AZD1222 COVID-19 vaccine. Libraries were prepared by immunoSEQ multiplex PCR; TCRdb keeps only in-frame clonotypes and omits some of them. The sample carries 150,000 to 160,000 clones, about 88% recorded once. Note on this clone: The target antigen is unknown.

This CDR3 region has 16 residues. J was trimmed by 6 bases and V by 1 base; bases with no gene match: 3. Germline CDR1 and CDR2: MGHRA and YSYEKL. Study findings and constraints: Spike as a whole was targeted by vaccine-associated CD4 TCRs, dominant at 160-218 and 743-854.

The rearrangement links TRBV4-1 to TRBJ2-2, with TRBD2 identical over 12 bases. The TCR originated in an adult in good health. The sample consisted of peripheral blood, taken on day 0 of AZD1222 vaccination. In nucleotides, the CDR3 is TGCGCCAGCAGCCAAGCTAGCGGGGGGGCCCCCGGGGAGCTGTTTTTT. As protein: CASSQASGGAPGELFF.